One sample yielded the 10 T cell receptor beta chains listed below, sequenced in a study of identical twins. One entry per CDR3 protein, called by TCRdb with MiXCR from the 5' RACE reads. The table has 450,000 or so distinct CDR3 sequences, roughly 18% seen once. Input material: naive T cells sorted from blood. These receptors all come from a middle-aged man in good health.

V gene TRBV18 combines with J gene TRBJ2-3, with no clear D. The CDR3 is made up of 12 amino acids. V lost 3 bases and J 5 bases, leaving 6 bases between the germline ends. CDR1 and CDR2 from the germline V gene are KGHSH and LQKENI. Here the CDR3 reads CASSPFGDTQYF. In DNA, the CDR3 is TGTGCCAGCTCACCCTTTGGAGATACGCAGTATTTT.

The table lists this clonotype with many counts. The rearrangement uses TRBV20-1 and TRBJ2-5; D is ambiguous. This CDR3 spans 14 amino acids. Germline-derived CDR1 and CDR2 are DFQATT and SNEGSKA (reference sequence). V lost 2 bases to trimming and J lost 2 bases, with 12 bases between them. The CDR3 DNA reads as TGCAGTGCTAGACCGCGACCTTATCAAGAGACCCAGTACTTC. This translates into CSARPRPYQETQYF.

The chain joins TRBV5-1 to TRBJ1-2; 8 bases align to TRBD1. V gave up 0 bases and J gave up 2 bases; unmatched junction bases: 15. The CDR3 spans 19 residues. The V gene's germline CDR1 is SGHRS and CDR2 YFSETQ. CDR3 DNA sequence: TGCGCCAGCAGCTTGGGCCCCGGGACAGGCCTACATAACAACTATGGCTACACCTTC. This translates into CASSLGPGTGLHNNYGYTF. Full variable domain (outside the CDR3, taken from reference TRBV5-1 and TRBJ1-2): KAGVTQTPRYLIKTRGQQVTLSCSPISGHRSVSWYQQTPGQGLQFLFEYFSETQRNKGNFPGRFSGRQFSNSRSEMNVSTLELGDSALYLCASSLGPGTGLHNNYGYTFGSGTRLTVV.

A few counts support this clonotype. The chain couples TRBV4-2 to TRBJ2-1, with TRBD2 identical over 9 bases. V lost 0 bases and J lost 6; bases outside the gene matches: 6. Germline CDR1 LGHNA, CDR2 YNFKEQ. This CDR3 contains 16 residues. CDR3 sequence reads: CASSQEGGGALNEQFF. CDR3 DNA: TGTGCCAGCAGCCAAGAGGGCGGGGGGGCTCTCAATGAGCAGTTCTTC.

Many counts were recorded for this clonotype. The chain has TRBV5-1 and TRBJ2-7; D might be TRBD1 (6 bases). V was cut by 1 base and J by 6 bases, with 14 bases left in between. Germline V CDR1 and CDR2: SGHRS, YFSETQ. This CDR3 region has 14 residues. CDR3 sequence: CASSLFEGVGEQYF. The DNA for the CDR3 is TGCGCCAGCAGCTTGTTCGAGGGGGTAGGCGAGCAGTACTTC.

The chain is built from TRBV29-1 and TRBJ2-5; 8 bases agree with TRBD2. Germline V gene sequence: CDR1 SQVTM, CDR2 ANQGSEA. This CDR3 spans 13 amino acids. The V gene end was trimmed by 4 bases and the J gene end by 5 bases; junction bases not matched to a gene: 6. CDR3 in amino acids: CSVAGRAWETQYF. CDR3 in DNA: TGCAGCGTTGCCGGGAGGGCTTGGGAGACCCAGTACTTC.

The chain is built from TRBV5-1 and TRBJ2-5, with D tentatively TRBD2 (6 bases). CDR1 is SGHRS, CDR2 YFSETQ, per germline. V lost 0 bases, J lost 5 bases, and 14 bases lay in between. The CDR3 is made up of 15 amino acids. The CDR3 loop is CASSLARGIMETQYF. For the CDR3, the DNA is TGCGCCAGCAGCTTGGCCCGCGGGATCATGGAGACCCAGTACTTC. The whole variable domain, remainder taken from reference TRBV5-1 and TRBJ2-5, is KAGVTQTPRYLIKTRGQQVTLSCSPISGHRSVSWYQQTPGQGLQFLFEYFSETQRNKGNFPGRFSGRQFSNSRSEMNVSTLELGDSALYLCASSLARGIMETQYFGPGTRLLVL.

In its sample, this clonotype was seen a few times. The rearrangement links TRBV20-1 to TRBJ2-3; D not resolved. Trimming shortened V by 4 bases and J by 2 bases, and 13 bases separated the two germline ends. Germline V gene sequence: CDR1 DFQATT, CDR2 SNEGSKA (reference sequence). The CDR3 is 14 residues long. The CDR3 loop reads CSAKAPTSTDTQYF. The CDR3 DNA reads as TGCAGTGCTAAGGCTCCGACATCCACAGATACGCAGTATTTT.

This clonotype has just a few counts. The CDR3 bases are TGTGCCAGCAGCTTCTACACGTCGGGGGTCTTCCGTGGAAACACCATATATTTT. As protein: CASSFYTSGVFRGNTIYF. This rearrangement joins TRBV7-9 to TRBJ1-3, with a weak D call TRBD1 (5 bases). Germline lookup yields CDR1 SEHNR and CDR2 FQNEAQ (reference sequence). This CDR3 comprises 18 residues. V was clipped by 3 bases and J by 3 bases, with 21 bases between them.

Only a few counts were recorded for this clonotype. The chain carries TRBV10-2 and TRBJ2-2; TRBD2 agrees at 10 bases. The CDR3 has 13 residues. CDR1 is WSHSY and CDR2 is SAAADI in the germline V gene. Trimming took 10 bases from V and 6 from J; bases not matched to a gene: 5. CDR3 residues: CAIESGGAGELFF. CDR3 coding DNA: TGCGCCATCGAAAGCGGGGGGGCCGGGGAGCTGTTTTTT.